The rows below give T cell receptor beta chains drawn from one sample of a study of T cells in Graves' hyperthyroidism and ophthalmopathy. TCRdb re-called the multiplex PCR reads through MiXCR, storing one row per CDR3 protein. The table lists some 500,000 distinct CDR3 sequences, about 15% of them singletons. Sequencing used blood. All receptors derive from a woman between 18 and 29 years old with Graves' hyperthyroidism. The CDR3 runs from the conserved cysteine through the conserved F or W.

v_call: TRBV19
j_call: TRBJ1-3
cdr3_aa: CASMTGMSGNTIYF

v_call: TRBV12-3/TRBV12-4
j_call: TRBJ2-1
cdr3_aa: CASSLEEGLYNEQFF

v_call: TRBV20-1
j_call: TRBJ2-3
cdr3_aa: CSARGGTSGLTDTQYF

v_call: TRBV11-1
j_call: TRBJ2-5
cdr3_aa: CASSDGQRETQYF

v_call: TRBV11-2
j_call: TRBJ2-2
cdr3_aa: CASSFETVKTGELFF

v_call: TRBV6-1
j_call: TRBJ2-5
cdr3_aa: CASSPQGASQYF

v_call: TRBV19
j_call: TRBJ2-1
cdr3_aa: CASSPAGLAGGNNEQFF

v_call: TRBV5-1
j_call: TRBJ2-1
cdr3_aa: CASSLQANEQFF

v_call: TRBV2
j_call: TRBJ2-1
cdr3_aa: CASSDASPTYNEQFF

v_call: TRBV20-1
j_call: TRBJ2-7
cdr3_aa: CSARLAGFAYEQYF

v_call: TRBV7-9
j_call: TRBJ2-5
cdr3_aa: CASSRGLAVMYQETQYF

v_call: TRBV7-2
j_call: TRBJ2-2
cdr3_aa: CASSLRTSGKKNTGELFF

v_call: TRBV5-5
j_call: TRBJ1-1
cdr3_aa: CASSLAAGTVNTEAFF

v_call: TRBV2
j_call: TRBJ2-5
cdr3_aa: CAIGTSARETQYF

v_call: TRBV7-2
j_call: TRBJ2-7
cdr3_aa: CASSIIASSYEQYF

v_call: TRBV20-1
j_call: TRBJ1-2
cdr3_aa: CSARVSNYGYTF

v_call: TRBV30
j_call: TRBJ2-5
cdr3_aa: CAWGQSAGQVGTQYF

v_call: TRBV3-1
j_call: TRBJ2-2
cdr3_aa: CASSQEGGRELFF

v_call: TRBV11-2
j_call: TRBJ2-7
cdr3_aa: CASSPGYEQYF

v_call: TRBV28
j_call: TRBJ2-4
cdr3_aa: CASSAIGNIQYF

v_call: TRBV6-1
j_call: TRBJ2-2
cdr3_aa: CAGLRLFANTGELFF

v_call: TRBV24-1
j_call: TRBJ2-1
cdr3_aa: CAISGTGDGQFF

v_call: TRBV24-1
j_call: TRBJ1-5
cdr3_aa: CATSEAMYNQPQHF

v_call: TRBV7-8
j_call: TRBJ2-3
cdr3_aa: CASSWGSATSTDTQYF

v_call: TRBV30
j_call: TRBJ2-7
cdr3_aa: CAWSVKRDFTYEQYF

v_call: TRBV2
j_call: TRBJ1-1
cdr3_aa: CASIARALNTEAFF

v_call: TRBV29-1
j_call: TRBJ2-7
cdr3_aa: CSVSGGRASEQYF

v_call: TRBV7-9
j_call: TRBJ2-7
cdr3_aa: CASSGRVPYEQYF

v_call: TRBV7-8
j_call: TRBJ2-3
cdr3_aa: CASSLALLASSTDTQYF

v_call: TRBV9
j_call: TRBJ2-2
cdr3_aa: CASSGDRGFGELFF

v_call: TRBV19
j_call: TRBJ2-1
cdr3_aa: CASSIQAGGYNEQFF

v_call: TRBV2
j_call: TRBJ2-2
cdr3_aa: CASQGGTGELFF

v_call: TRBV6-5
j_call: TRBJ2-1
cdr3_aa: CASSYNGGEQFF

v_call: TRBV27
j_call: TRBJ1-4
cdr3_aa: CASRLQGASEKLFF

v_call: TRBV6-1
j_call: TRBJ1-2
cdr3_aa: CASRRSSNYGYTF

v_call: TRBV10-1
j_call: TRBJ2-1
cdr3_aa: CASSETRPGTSTNEQFF

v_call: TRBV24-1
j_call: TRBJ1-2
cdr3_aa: CATSDTLAGETGGYTF

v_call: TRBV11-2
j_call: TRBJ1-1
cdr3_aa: CASSTGQGKRNTEAFF

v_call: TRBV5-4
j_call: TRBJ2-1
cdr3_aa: CAIRGGPTHLGYYNEQFF